This T cell receptor beta chain was obtained from a study of T cells in Graves' hyperthyroidism and ophthalmopathy. Whole-study findings and limits: A median roughly six months before onset, the model predicted ophthalmopathy.

Between the trimmed V and J ends, which lost 4 bases and 8 bases, there was a span of 13 bases. CDR1 KGHDR and CDR2 SFDVKD come from the germline V gene. The CDR3 sequence is 13 residues long. RNA transcripts gave rise to amplified TCR beta CDR3 regions. In the first-round RT-PCR of the TCR CDR3, the HTBI primer set was used. TCRdb independently ran MiXCR on the multiplex PCR reads; one entry per CDR3 protein. The sample lists about 350,000 distinct CDR3 sequences, about 14% occurring once. Absent ophthalmopathy progression within 18 months defined stable Graves' hyperthyroidism. Hyperthyroidism was newly diagnosed in patients aged 18 to 65 (duration under 2 months). Exclusion followed for patients with uncontrolled infection, other autoimmune disease, pregnancy or lactation. This clonotype was seen at least ten times. Its antigen is not identified.

This receptor was identified in a woman aged 25 to 45 with Graves' hyperthyroidism. V gene TRBV24-1 combines with J gene TRBJ1-2; weak D call: TRBD1 (5 bases). The sample comprised blood. CDR3 protein: CATSDPGWDGYTF. In nucleotides, the CDR3 is TGTGCCACCAGTGACCCAGGGTGGGACGGCTACACCTTC.